This TCR beta chain comes out of a study of beta chain features in type 1 diabetes. As for the study in general: Age, gender, cell numbers and subset yield matched between patients and controls.

CD4+ naive, central memory, regulatory and stem cell-like memory cells were sorted via CD45RO/CCR7/CD25/CD127/CD95/CD27. The germline gives CDR1 SGHRS, CDR2 YFSETQ. The V end lost 1 base, the J end lost 3 bases, and 11 bases lay between the germline ends. The CDR3 spans 16 residues. cDNA synthesis used the whole RNA isolate, giving expressed TCRB sequences. The average output of naive, central memory and regulatory T cell samples was several million reads. Libraries were prepared by immunoSEQ multiplex PCR; TCRdb keeps only in-frame clonotypes and omits some of them. There are around 290,000 clones in the sample; approximately 8% occur only once, and approximately 1% lies in the top ten. Study results and limitations: Researchers report that Type 1 diabetes patients had moderately but significantly shorter TCRB CDR3s across all four CD4+ subsets.

A remark on this clone: As yet, its antigen is unknown.

This receptor was obtained from a woman younger than 35 in good health. Sequencing used central memory CD4+ T cells from blood. The chain couples TRBV5-1 to TRBJ2-6, with D tentatively TRBD1 (5 bases). CDR3 region: CASSLLGVDGANVLTF. The CDR3 DNA sequence: TGCGCCAGCAGCTTGTTAGGGGTGGATGGGGCCAACGTCCTGACTTTC.